This record concerns one TCR beta chain sequence. Its antigen is not yet known. Base qualities are not provided; no much larger clone lies one nucleotide away. TCRbeta CDR3 regions were amplified from genomic DNA by means of the immunoSEQ Assay, a bias-controlled multiplex PCR. For the original study's pipeline: The number of nucleated cells in each sample was estimated from the amplification of reference gene primers within the assay. To quantify the absolute abundance of each unique TCRbeta CDR3 rearrangement, sequence reads were collapsed and filtered. Productive Simpson clonality was computed per sample as the square root of Simpson's diversity index over productive rearrangements. TCRdb took this table from immuneACCESS and kept in-frame rearrangements with V and J called. Such tables lack part of the clones; where checked against another copy, unresolved V genes explain under half of the gap, and the rest is unexplained. D and trimming come from the DNA, and the V and J calls and clone size come from that table. The sample yields a few hundred thousand clones; approximately 80% were counted once. Clones ranked in the top ten supply roughly 1.4% of the sample.

The entry originates in a study of blood T cell repertoires in COVID-19 (dated by TCRdb to about 2020). At the level of the whole study: The collaborator samples originated in the United States, Italy and Spain and spanned the acute and convalescent phases of COVID-19. The prospective study material was composed of cDNA or gDNA derived from T cells, B-cell-depleted T cells, or PBMCs. Deeply sampled blood TCRbeta repertoires from subjects exposed to, actively infected with, or recovered from COVID-19 were included in the dataset. The repertoires were released in a freely available public database intended as a resource for research on the immune response to SARS-CoV-2. Samples came from the ongoing ImmuneRACE study (first 160 participants) plus 1,254 subjects from 6 global collaborators. Nearly every sample came with metadata listing a de-identified subject ID, COVID-19 status, age in years and sex. Where available, HLA class I and class II types were obtained from metadata supplied by the sample provider rather than from assay-based typing. Results the study describes overall, beyond this receptor: The quantity of clinical and demographic metadata differed by source and by participant and was supplied without curation.

The CDR1 and CDR2 encoded by the germline V gene (reference sequence) are GTSNPN and SVGIG. V gives up 0 bases and J gives up 1 base, and the segment between their germline ends measures 8 bases. The cysteine opens and the phenylalanine closes a CDR3 of 14 amino acids. The CDR3 DNA has 42 bases and is translated from base 1. A second Seattle source provided samples from volunteer blood donors who had recovered from COVID-19. Collaborating institutions collected whole blood in K2EDTA tubes following their own protocols. Collaborator samples were shipped for TCRbeta analysis as frozen whole blood, isolated PBMCs, or DNA extracted from either sample type.

The material sequenced was peripheral blood. The V and J segments used are TRBV30 and TRBJ2-3; TRBD2 could be the D gene, as 5 bases match. This receptor was taken from a woman between 40 and 50 years old who had recovered from COVID-19. This receptor has the CDR3 CAWSVLAGTDTQYF. The nucleotide sequence is given as TGTGCCTGGAGTGTCCTAGCAGGCACAGATACGCAGTATTTT.